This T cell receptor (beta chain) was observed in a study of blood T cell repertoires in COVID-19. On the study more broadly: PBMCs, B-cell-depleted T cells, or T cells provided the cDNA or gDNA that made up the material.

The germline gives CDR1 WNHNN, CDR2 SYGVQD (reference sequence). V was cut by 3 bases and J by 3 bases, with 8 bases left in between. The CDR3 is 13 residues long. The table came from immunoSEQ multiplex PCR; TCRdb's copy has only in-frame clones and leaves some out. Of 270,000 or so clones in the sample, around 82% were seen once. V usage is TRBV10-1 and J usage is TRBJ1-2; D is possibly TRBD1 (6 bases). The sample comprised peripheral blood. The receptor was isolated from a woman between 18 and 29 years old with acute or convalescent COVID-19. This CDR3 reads CASSDRTDYGYTF. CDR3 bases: TGCGCCAGCAGTGACCGGACAGACTATGGCTACACCTTC.